These T cell receptor beta chains were read from a single sample in a study of human T cells and chemical hapten exposure. TCRdb redid the calling of the RACE reads with MiXCR, one entry per CDR3 protein. The table records approximately 350,000 distinct CDR3 sequences, about 6% of them present only once. Source: whole blood, taken in connection with sensitization to the hapten diphenylcyclopropenone (DPC). These receptors were taken from a woman between 18 and 29 years old with alopecia areata. Some clones in this sample may be carry-over from other donors' samples. CDR3s include the opening cysteine and the closing phenylalanine or tryptophan. Fields, in order: J gene, D gene, V gene, CDR3 protein. D genes are given only for firm matches.

J gene: TRBJ2-3
D gene: .
V gene: TRBV20-1
CDR3 protein: CSARGPGADTQYF

J gene: TRBJ1-4
D gene: TRBD1
V gene: TRBV7-9
CDR3 protein: CASSIALGGGTNEKLFF

J gene: TRBJ2-7
D gene: .
V gene: TRBV5-1
CDR3 protein: CASSWAGQAYEQYF

J gene: TRBJ2-1
D gene: .
V gene: TRBV6-2/TRBV6-3
CDR3 protein: CASSPPTGPSRHEQFF

J gene: TRBJ2-3
D gene: TRBD2
V gene: TRBV12-3/TRBV12-4
CDR3 protein: CASSPRGLEGDTQYF

J gene: TRBJ1-2
D gene: TRBD1
V gene: TRBV20-1
CDR3 protein: CSAVLTTGTGGGYTF

J gene: TRBJ2-3
D gene: TRBD2
V gene: TRBV9
CDR3 protein: CASSPTRGSTDTQYF

J gene: TRBJ1-6
D gene: TRBD1
V gene: TRBV7-3
CDR3 protein: CASSLQTGRNSPLHF

J gene: TRBJ2-3
D gene: TRBD1
V gene: TRBV6-5
CDR3 protein: CASSLSSGTETDTQYF

J gene: TRBJ2-7
D gene: .
V gene: TRBV29-1
CDR3 protein: CSVGRGSPNEQYF

J gene: TRBJ1-1
D gene: .
V gene: TRBV6-5
CDR3 protein: CASSTWGTEAFF

J gene: TRBJ2-3
D gene: .
V gene: TRBV11-1
CDR3 protein: CASSSARLGTRDTQYF

J gene: TRBJ1-5
D gene: .
V gene: TRBV20-1
CDR3 protein: CSADNSNQPQHF

J gene: TRBJ2-2
D gene: .
V gene: TRBV6-2/TRBV6-3
CDR3 protein: CASSPTDTGELFF

J gene: TRBJ2-6
D gene: TRBD1
V gene: TRBV6-2/TRBV6-3
CDR3 protein: CASRRTGYSGANVLTF

J gene: TRBJ2-7
D gene: .
V gene: TRBV5-1
CDR3 protein: CASSLGNRNEQYF

J gene: TRBJ1-5
D gene: .
V gene: TRBV20-1
CDR3 protein: CSGGVGSGLLQPQHF

J gene: TRBJ2-3
D gene: .
V gene: TRBV7-9
CDR3 protein: CASASYRQGTDTQYF

J gene: TRBJ1-6
D gene: .
V gene: TRBV7-2
CDR3 protein: CASSSRSSYNSPLHF

J gene: TRBJ1-2
D gene: TRBD1
V gene: TRBV28
CDR3 protein: CASSPTGTGGLYYGYTF

J gene: TRBJ1-2
D gene: .
V gene: TRBV6-1
CDR3 protein: CASRAGSVYEGYTF

J gene: TRBJ1-1
D gene: TRBD1
V gene: TRBV12-5
CDR3 protein: CASAQGARNTEAFF

J gene: TRBJ1-2
D gene: TRBD1
V gene: TRBV7-2
CDR3 protein: CASSPQGARYGYTF

J gene: TRBJ1-2
D gene: .
V gene: TRBV7-2
CDR3 protein: CASSLSQPGQGGYTF

J gene: TRBJ1-1
D gene: TRBD1
V gene: TRBV20-1
CDR3 protein: CSASRQGGTEAFF

J gene: TRBJ2-1
D gene: TRBD2
V gene: TRBV12-5
CDR3 protein: CASAPVEGLAGAHEQFF

J gene: TRBJ1-5
D gene: .
V gene: TRBV4-1
CDR3 protein: CASSQVLGGTQPQHF

J gene: TRBJ1-3
D gene: TRBD1
V gene: TRBV7-6
CDR3 protein: CASSFMGQGFYENTIYF

J gene: TRBJ1-5
D gene: .
V gene: TRBV4-1
CDR3 protein: CASSQVDSSNQPQHF